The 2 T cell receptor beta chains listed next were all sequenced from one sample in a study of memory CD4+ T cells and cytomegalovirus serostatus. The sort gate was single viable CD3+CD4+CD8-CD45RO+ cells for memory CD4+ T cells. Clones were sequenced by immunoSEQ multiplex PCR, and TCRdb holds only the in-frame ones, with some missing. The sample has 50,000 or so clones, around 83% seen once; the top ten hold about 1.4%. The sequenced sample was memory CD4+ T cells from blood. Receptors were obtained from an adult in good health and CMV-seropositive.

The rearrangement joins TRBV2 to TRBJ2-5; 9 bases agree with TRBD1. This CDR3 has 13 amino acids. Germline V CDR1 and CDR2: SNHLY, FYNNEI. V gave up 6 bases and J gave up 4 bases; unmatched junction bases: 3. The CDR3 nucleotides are TGTGCCAGCAGCCGGGACAGGGTAGAGACCCAGTACTTC. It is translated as CASSRDRVETQYF.

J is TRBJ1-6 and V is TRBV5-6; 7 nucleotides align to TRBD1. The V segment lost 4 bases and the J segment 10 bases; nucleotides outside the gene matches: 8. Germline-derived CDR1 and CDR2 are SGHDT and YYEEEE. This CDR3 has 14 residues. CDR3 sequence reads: CASSKGDRVSPLHF. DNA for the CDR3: TGTGCCAGCAGCAAAGGTGACAGGGTCTCACCCCTCCACTTT.